This T cell receptor beta chain was obtained from a study of response to subunit inactivated influenza vaccine. Study findings and constraints: The authors suggested that every seasonal influenza vaccination recruits few new T cells.

Each CDR3 protein is one row after TCRdb ran MiXCR on the RT-PCR reads. The data contain approximately 730,000 distinct CDR3 sequences, approximately 15% of them seen just once; the ten biggest clones take up approximately 7%. Comments on this clonotype: Its antigen is not known.

The CDR3 totals 14 residues. Trimming took 7 bases from V and 4 from J; bases not matched to a gene: 5. Germline loops: CDR1 SGHRS, CDR2 YFSETQ. The source is a man in his forties or fifties who received an inactivated influenza vaccine. The V gene is TRBV5-1, the J gene TRBJ2-6, with TRBD1 matching over 7 bases. The sequences come from PBMCs from blood, collected approximately 15 days before vaccination. CDR3 DNA: TGCGCCAGCCAACAGGGGACCGGGGCCAACGTCCTGACTTTC. Translating it yields CASQQGTGANVLTF.